The entry below describes one T cell receptor beta chain. This clonotype was seen more than once but under ten times. Its antigen is currently not known. No per-base quality is available; no much larger clone lies one base away. Ophthalmopathy patients had moderately to severely active disease, with a Clinical Activity Score of 3 or more, a NOSPECS grade of 4 or more, and a disease duration of less than 3 months. Any patient with an uncontrolled infection, another autoimmune disease, pregnancy or lactation was excluded. Clinical symptoms, serum thyroxine and TRAb, thyroid ultrasound, and orbital computed tomography formed the basis for the diagnoses. PBMCs were separated from roughly 9.3 ml of fresh peripheral blood using Ficoll-Paque density gradient centrifugation. Total RNA was extracted with Trizol reagent, and quality was checked on an Agilent 2100 Bioanalyzer. This entry is derived from a study of T cells in Graves' hyperthyroidism and ophthalmopathy (dated by TCRdb to the late 2010s). Context from the whole study: Peripheral blood samples were taken at initial diagnosis, before any treatment was given. Prospective prediction of ophthalmopathy was tested in an independent validation cohort of under 20 hyperthyroidism patients and some 17 patients who later progressed to ophthalmopathy. In addition, the study compared T-cell repertoires in thyroid tissue and in blood from about 6 Graves' hyperthyroidism patients. The paper describes TCR Vbeta CDR3 sequencing of 135 peripheral blood samples, made up of 40 to 45 ophthalmopathy patients, more than 70 hyperthyroidism patients and 17 progressor patients. Once sampling was done, hyperthyroidism patients were given methimazole at a starting dose of 30 mg daily, whereas ophthalmopathy patients were given high-dose intravenous methylprednisolone. To identify TCR V-J signatures that set the groups apart, the researchers used a discovery cohort of more than 95 patients, made up of about 44 with Graves' ophthalmopathy and around 58 with stable Graves' hyperthyroidism. The 100 discovery patients were randomly split 7:3 into training and test sets. The investigation overall reported the following: Most expanded thyroid clonotypes (frequency above 0.001) were also found in blood, which suggests that blood repertoires may mirror thyroid immune responses. Ophthalmopathy was separated from stable hyperthyroidism by a 13 V-J signature model, with roughly 88% sensitivity and about 81% specificity obtained in cross-validation and 80%/75% obtained in testing. Sample size was not statistically predetermined, and investigators were not blinded to group allocation. During validation, the model predicted progression to ophthalmopathy a median of approximately 7 months ahead of onset, with 70.59% sensitivity and roughly 75% specificity.

V sheds 2 bases and J sheds 3 bases, leaving 20 bases between their ends. From the germline V gene, CDR1 is MNHEY and CDR2 is SVGEGT. CDR3 length: 18 amino acids, cysteine to phenylalanine. Only the CDR3 DNA stays, 54 bases, in frame from base 1. Amplification of TCR beta CDR3 regions was carried out from RNA transcripts. The first round of RT-PCR for the TCR CDR3 was performed with the HTBI primer set and the Qiagen OneStep RT-PCR kit. The libraries were constructed in a second round of multiplex PCR and then size-selected and purified. Paired-end sequencing of the libraries was performed with 100 bp reads on an Illumina HiSeq2000. In the source study's methods: Raw data were processed with SOAPnuke, discarding reads with adapters, uncalled bases, mean Phred below 15, or no exact constant-primer or identifier match. COPE v1.2.5 was used to merge high-quality paired reads, and clonotypes were defined as unique nucleotide sequences. MiTCR v1.1 was used to align the clonotypes against IMGT TRBV, TRBD and TRBJ reference segments. The analysis included only V-J combinations with a frequency above 0.0001, which together covered roughly 99% of the repertoires. The TCS score was defined as F50 (clonal expansion) divided by E x V (chaos), with BLOSUM62-based TCRdist calculated between CDR3 peptides within each V-J. Welch's t-statistics and random forest reduced roughly 500 V-J features to 13, which were used in a naive Bayes classifier (R e1071). The public reads were run again by TCRdb, first through fastp at Q25 and then through MiXCR, and only productive beta chains were kept. Identical CDR3 proteins give one entry, which carries the most common genes and DNA. TCRdb, not the authors, supplied the V and J calls. The sample yields hundreds of thousands of distinct CDR3 sequences; roughly 15% were counted once. Under 15% of the sample goes to the ten largest clones.

The source of this sequence is a woman aged 50 to 60 with Graves' ophthalmopathy. The chain uses TRBV6-2 or TRBV6-3 and TRBJ2-4, with an unclear D gene assignment. What was sequenced was blood. The nucleotides read TGTGCCAGCAGTTACAGGCGCCCCGCAGGTCAACTCAAAAACATTCAGTACTTC. It translates to CASSYRRPAGQLKNIQYF.